This T cell receptor beta chain was sequenced for a study of T cells in Graves' hyperthyroidism and ophthalmopathy. This clonotype was seen a handful of times. Amplification of TCR beta CDR3 regions used RNA as the template. First-round RT-PCR of the TCR CDR3 relied on the HTBI primer set. TCRdb re-called the multiplex PCR reads through MiXCR, storing one row per CDR3 protein. Among some 490,000 distinct CDR3 sequences, 20% to 25% were seen once, and the ten largest hold approximately 49%. The CDR3 has 16 amino acids. CDR1 is SEHNR, CDR2 FQNEAQ, per germline (reference sequence). Trimming stripped 5 bases from V and 4 bases from J, with 19 bases between.

This clonotype was sampled from a woman between 65 and 79 years old with Graves' ophthalmopathy. The sample taken for sequencing was blood. The rearrangement links TRBV7-9 to TRBJ2-3; D is perhaps TRBD2 (6 bases). The CDR3 here is CASSRAGLSGSDTQYF. The CDR3 DNA is TGTGCCAGCAGCCGGGCGGGGTTAAGCGGGTCAGATACGCAGTATTTT.